This TCR beta chain was retrieved from a study of a mutant IDH1 vaccine in newly diagnosed glioma. The overall study: Therapy received beforehand was radiotherapy, temozolomide, or both, with most patients given both.

Of note for this clone: Its specificity is unknown.

Time point described: week 35, safety follow-up. It was 300 ug of mutant IDH1 20-mer peptide that made up each vaccine dose, given with topical imiquimod. The assay was immunoSEQ multiplex PCR, and TCRdb's table has in-frame clones only and misses some. The data contain about 46,000 clones, roughly 92% of them singletons. The TCR originated in a man in his fifties with glioma. The specimen comprised PBMCs, sampled from a glioma patient whose treatment included an IDH1 peptide vaccine.

Here the CDR3 DNA reads TGCGCCAGCAGCCAAGTTCCAGGGAAGAATCAGCCCCAGCATTTT. Amino acid sequence: CASSQVPGKNQPQHF. This chain uses TRBV4-1 with TRBJ1-5; a weak D match, TRBD1 (5 bases). Between the trimmed V and J ends, which lost 1 base and 4 bases, there was a span of 11 bases. The germline V gene has CDR1 MGHRA and CDR2 YSYEKL. The CDR3 has 15 amino acids.